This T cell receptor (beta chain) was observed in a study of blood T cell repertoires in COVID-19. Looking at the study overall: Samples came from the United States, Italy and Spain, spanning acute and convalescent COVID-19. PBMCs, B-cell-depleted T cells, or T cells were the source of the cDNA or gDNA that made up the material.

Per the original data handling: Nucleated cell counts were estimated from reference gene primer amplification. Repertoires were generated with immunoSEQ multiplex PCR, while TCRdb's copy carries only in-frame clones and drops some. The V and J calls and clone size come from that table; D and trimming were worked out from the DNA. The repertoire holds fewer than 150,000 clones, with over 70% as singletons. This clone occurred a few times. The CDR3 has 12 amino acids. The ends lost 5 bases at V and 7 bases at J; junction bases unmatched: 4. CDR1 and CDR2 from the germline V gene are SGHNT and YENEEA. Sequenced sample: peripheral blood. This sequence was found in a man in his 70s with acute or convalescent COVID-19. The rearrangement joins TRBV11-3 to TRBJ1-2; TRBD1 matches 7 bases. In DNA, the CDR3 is TGTGCCAGCAGCGTCGCAGGGGGTGGCTACACCTTC. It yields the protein CASSVAGGGYTF.